These T cell receptor beta chains were read from a single sample in a study of blood T cell repertoires in COVID-19. The table came from immunoSEQ multiplex PCR; TCRdb's copy has only in-frame clones and leaves some out. The sample contains fewer than 150,000 clones, approximately 84% of which appear only once. The sequenced sample consisted of peripheral blood. These TCRs come from a human donor in a cohort sampled during active COVID-19. Each CDR3 is given with its conserved first and last residue. D genes are given only for firm matches. A clone size is listed for some rows: how often the clone was seen (once, few, many), or a class if it is expanded.

clone_size j_call d_call v_call cdr3_nt cdr3_aa
. TRBJ1-1 TRBD1 TRBV12-3/TRBV12-4 TGTGCCAGCAGTTTAGGTACAGGGGACGCTTTCTTT CASSLGTGDAFF
. TRBJ2-3 . TRBV9 TGTGCCAGCAGCGTAGACAGTGGGGCTACTTATACGCAGTATTTT CASSVDSGATYTQYF
once TRBJ2-5 TRBD2 TRBV4-2 TGTGCCAGCAGCCAAGAGCAGGGACTAGCGGTGCGAGAGACCCAGTACTTC CASSQEQGLAVRETQYF
. TRBJ2-7 TRBD2 TRBV28 TGTGCCAGCAGTTCGCTAGCGGGGGGGCGAGAGGAGCAGTACTTC CASSSLAGGREEQYF
once TRBJ1-2 TRBD1 TRBV5-1 TGCGCCAGCAGATCCCTCGGACAGGGGGCCTTAGGCTACACCTTC CASRSLGQGALGYTF
. TRBJ1-5 . TRBV3-1/TRBV3-2 TGTGCCAGCAGCCAAGATTCGGTGGCAGGACAGCCCCAGCATTTT CASSQDSVAGQPQHF
. TRBJ2-7 . TRBV4-1 TGCGCCAGCAGCCAAGATTGGGGGCCAGGGTTCGAGCAGTACTTC CASSQDWGPGFEQYF
. TRBJ2-6 TRBD1 TRBV5-4 TGTGCCAGCAGCTTAAAGGGAGGGACAGGGAATCTCCCTGGGGCCAACGTCCTGACTTTC CASSLKGGTGNLPGANVLTF
. TRBJ1-1 . TRBV19 TGTGCCAGTAGTATAGATTCAGTGGGGGGACCCACTGAAGCTTTCTTT CASSIDSVGGPTEAFF
. TRBJ2-7 TRBD2 TRBV5-1 TGCGCCAGCAGCTCCTCTGGGACTAGCGGCTACGAGCAGTACTTC CASSSSGTSGYEQYF
. TRBJ2-7 . TRBV5-1 TGCGCCAGCGCCCAGGGCAGGGACTACGAGCAGTACTTC CASAQGRDYEQYF
. TRBJ2-2 TRBD1 TRBV10-3 TGTGCCACCCAGGCCGGACAGGGGGCCACCGGGGAGCTGTTTTTT CATQAGQGATGELFF
. TRBJ2-5 . TRBV6-4 TGTGCCAGCAGTGCCTCTGCGAGGGAGACCCAGTACTTC CASSASARETQYF
. TRBJ2-1 TRBD1 TRBV10-3 TGTGCCGCCGACAGGGGGCAGCACAATGAGCAGTTCTTC CAADRGQHNEQFF
. TRBJ1-2 . TRBV6-1 TGTGCCAGCAGTGAAGCGTTAACAGGTCCTAGCGGTGGCTACACCTTC CASSEALTGPSGGYTF
once TRBJ2-7 TRBD1 TRBV5-1 TGCGCCAGCAGCAACCTTCCACCGGGACAGGGGGCGCGAGAGCAGTACTTC CASSNLPPGQGAREQYF
. TRBJ1-1 . TRBV5-1 TGCGCCAGCAGCTTAAGCGTGAACACTGAAGCTTTCTTT CASSLSVNTEAFF
. TRBJ1-6 . TRBV5-6 TGTGCCAGCAGCTTAAGCGTAGGGGGTTTCGGTTCACCCCTCCACTTT CASSLSVGGFGSPLHF
. TRBJ1-2 . TRBV18 TGTGCCAGCTCACCACCCTCCAGGTACTATGGCTACACCTTC CASSPPSRYYGYTF
once TRBJ1-1 TRBD1 TRBV6-5 TGTGCCAGCAGCGTGGGACAGTCAGTCACTGAAGCTTTCTTT CASSVGQSVTEAFF
once TRBJ2-1 TRBD2 TRBV27 TGTGCCAGCAGTCCTAGCGGGGGGCAAAACTCCTACAATGAGCAGTTCTTC CASSPSGGQNSYNEQFF
. TRBJ2-7 . TRBV5-1 TGCGCCAGCAGCCTAACCGCAGGCTCCTACGAGCAGTACTTC CASSLTAGSYEQYF
. TRBJ2-7 . TRBV11-3 TGTGCCAGCAGCTTAGTGGCAGGCTACGAGCAGTACTTC CASSLVAGYEQYF
. TRBJ2-1 . TRBV3-1/TRBV3-2 TGTGCCAGCAGCCCTTCTGACCGGGACAACTCCTACAATGAGCAGTTCTTC CASSPSDRDNSYNEQFF
. TRBJ1-2 TRBD1 TRBV29-1 TGCAGCGTAGATCACTCGGGACAGCAATCCTATGGCTACACCTTC CSVDHSGQQSYGYTF
. TRBJ1-5 . TRBV19 TGTGCCAGTAGTATTCCGGGCAGGGGTGGATCTAGCAATCAGCCCCAGCATTTT CASSIPGRGGSSNQPQHF
. TRBJ2-7 TRBD1 TRBV5-1 TGCGCCAGCAGCTTGGGGCTCGAGACAGGGCCATCCTACGAGCAGTACTTC CASSLGLETGPSYEQYF
once TRBJ2-3 . TRBV18 TGTGCCAGCTCTGCCAATAGGGGGTTCCACACAGATACGCAGTATTTT CASSANRGFHTDTQYF
once TRBJ2-1 . TRBV12-3/TRBV12-4 TGTGCCAGCAGTAATCAGGGTCGACAGTTCTTC CASSNQGRQFF
. TRBJ1-1 . TRBV9 TGTGCCAGCAGCGTACACAGGGCGAACACTGAAGCTTTCTTT CASSVHRANTEAFF